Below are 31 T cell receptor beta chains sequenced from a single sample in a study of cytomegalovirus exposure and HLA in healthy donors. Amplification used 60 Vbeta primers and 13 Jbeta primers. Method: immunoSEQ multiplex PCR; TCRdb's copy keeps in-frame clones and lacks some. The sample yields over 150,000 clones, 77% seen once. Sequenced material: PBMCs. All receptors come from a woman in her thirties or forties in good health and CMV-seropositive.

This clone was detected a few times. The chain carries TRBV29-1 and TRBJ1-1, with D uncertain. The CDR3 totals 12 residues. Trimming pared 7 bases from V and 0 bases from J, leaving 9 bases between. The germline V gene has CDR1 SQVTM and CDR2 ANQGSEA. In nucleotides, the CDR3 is TGCAGCGGAGGCCATCTGAACACTGAAGCTTTCTTT. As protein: CSGGHLNTEAFF.

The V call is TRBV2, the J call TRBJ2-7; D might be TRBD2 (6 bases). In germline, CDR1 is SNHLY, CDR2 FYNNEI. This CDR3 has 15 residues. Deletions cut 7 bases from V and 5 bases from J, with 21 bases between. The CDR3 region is CASTHGGVMVDEQYF. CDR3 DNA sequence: TGTGCCAGCACTCACGGAGGGGTTATGGTCGACGAGCAGTACTTC.

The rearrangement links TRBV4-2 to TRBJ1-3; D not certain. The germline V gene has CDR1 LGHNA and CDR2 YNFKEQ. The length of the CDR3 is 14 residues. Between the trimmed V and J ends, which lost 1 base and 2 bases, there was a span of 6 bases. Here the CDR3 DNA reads TGTGCCAGCAGCCAAGTAGAGGCTGGAAACACCATATATTTT. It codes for CASSQVEAGNTIYF.

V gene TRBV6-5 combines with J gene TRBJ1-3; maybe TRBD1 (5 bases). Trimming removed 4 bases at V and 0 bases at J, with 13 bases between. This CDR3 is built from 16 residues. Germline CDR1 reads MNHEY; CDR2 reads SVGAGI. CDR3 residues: CASSSRDPYSGNTIYF. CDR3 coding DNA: TGTGCCAGCAGTTCGCGGGACCCCTACTCTGGAAACACCATATATTTT.

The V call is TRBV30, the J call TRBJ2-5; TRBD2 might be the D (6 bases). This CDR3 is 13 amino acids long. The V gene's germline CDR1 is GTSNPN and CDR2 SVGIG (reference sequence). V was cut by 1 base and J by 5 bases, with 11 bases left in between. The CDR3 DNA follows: TGTGCCTGGAGTGGGTCAGGAGGGGAGACCCAGTACTTC. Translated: CAWSGSGGETQYF.

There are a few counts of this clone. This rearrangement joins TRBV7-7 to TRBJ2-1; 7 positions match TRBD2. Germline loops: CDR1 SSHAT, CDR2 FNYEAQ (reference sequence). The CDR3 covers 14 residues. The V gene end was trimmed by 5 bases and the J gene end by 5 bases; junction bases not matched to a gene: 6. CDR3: CASSATGTNNEQFF. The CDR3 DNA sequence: TGTGCCAGCAGCGCGACCGGGACTAACAATGAGCAGTTCTTC.

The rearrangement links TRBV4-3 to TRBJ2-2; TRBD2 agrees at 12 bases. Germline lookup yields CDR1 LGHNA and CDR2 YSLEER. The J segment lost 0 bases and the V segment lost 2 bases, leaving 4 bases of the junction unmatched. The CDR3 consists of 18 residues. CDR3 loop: CASSQRLAGATNTGELFF. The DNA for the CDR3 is TGCGCCAGCAGCCAAAGACTAGCGGGGGCCACGAACACCGGGGAGCTGTTTTTT.

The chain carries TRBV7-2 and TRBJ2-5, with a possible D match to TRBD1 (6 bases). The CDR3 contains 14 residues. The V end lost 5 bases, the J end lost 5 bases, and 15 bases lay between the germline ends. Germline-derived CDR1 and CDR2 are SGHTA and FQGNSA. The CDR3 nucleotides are TGTGCCAGCAGCCCCGGGACACTCCGGGAGACCCAGTACTTC. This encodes CASSPGTLRETQYF.

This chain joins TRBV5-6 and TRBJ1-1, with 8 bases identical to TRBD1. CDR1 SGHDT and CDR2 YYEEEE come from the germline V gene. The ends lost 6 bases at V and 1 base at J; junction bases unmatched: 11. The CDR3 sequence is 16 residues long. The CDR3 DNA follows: TGTGCCAGCACCGAGGACAGGGCAGGGAGGAACACTGAAGCTTTCTTT. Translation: CASTEDRAGRNTEAFF.

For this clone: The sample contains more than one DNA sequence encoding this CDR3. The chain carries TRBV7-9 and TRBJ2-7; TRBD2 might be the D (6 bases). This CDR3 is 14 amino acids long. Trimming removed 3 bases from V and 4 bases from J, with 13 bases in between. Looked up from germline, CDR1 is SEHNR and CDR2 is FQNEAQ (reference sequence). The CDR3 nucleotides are TGTGCCAGCAGCTTGCACGAGGGAGGTTACGAGCAGTACTTC. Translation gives CASSLHEGGYEQYF.

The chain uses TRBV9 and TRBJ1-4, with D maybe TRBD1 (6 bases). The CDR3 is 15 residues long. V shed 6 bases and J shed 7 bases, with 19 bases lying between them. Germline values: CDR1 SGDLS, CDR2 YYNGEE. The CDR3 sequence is CASTGAGEWGEKLFF. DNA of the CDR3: TGTGCCAGCACCGGGGCAGGGGAGTGGGGTGAAAAACTGTTTTTT.

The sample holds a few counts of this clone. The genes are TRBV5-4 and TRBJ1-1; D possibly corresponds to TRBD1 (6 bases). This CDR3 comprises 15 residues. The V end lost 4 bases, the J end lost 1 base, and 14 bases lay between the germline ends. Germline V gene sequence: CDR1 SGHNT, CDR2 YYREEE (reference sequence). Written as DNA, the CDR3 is TGTGCCAGCAGCCCACCGGGACACAAGAACACTGAAGCTTTCTTT. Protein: CASSPPGHKNTEAFF.

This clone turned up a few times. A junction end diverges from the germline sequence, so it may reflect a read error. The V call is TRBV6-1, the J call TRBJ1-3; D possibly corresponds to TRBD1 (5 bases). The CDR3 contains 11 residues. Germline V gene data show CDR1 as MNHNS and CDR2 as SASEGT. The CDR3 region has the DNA TGTGCCAGCAGCCACGGGGGAAGTTCAGCTTTT. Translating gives CASSHGGSSAF.

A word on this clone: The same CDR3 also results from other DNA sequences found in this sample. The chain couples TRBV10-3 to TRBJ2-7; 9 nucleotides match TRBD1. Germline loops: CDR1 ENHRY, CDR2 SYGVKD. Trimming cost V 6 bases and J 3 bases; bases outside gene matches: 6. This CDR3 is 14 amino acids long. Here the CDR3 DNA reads TGTGCCATCAGCTCAGGGACAGGGAGCTACGAGCAGTACTTC. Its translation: CAISSGTGSYEQYF.

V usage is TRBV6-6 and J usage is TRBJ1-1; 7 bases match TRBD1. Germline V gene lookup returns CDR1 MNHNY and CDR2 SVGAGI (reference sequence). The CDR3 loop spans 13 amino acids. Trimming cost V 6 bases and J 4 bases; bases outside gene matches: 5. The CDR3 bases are TGTGCCAGCAGCTTAAGACAGGGCACTGAAGCTTTCTTT. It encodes CASSLRQGTEAFF.

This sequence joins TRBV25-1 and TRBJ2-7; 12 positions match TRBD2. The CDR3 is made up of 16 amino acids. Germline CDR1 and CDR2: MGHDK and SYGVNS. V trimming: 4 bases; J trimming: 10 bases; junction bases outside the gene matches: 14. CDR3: CASSGPLAGGVTSQYF. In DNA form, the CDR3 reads TGTGCCAGCAGTGGCCCACTAGCGGGAGGCGTTACGAGCCAGTACTTC.

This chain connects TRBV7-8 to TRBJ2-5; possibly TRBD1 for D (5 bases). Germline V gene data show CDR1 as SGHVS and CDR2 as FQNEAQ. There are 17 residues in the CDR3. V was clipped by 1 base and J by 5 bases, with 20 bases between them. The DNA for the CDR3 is TGTGCCAGCAGCTTAGTTTCCGAGAATTGGGGCAGCGAGACCCAGTACTTC. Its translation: CASSLVSENWGSETQYF.

The CDR3 is CASSPGTAFTDTQYF. The CDR3 bases are TGTGCCAGCAGCCCCGGGACAGCATTCACAGATACGCAGTATTTT. The chain joins TRBV14 to TRBJ2-3; 7 bases are a match to TRBD1. The CDR3 loop spans 15 amino acids. Germline V gene sequence: CDR1 SGHDN, CDR2 FVKESK. V lost 4 bases to trimming and J lost 2 bases; unmatched junction nucleotides: 6.

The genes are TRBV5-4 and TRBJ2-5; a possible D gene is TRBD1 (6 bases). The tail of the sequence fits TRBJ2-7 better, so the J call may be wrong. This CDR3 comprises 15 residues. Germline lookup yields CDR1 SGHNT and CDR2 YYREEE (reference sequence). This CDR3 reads CASSLEQGITYEQYF. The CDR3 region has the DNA TGTGCCAGCAGCTTGGAACAGGGAATTACCTACGAGCAGTACTTC.

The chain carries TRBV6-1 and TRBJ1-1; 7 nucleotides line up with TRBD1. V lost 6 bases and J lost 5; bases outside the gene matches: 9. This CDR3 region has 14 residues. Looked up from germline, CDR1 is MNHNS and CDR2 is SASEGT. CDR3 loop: CASRPTGEYTEAFF. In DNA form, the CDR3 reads TGTGCCAGCAGGCCTACAGGGGAATATACTGAAGCTTTCTTT.

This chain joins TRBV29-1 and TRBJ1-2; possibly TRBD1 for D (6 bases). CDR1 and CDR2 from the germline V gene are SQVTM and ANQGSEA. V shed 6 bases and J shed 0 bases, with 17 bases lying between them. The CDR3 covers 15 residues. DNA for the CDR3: TGCAGCGTCAAACAGGGTTTAGGAGCTAACTATGGCTACACCTTC. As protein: CSVKQGLGANYGYTF.

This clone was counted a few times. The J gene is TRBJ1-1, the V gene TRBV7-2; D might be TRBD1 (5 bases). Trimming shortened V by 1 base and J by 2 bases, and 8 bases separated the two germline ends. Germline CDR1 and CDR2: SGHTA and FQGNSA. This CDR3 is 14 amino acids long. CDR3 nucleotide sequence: TGTGCCAGCAGCTTAGGACAGCGAAACACTGAAGCTTTCTTT. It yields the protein CASSLGQRNTEAFF.

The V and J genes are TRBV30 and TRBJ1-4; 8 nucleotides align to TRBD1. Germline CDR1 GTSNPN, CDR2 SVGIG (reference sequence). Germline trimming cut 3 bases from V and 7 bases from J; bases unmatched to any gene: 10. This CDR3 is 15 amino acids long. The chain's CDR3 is CAWSRHRGIGEKLFF. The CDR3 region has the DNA TGTGCCTGGAGCCGACACAGGGGGATTGGTGAAAAACTGTTTTTT.

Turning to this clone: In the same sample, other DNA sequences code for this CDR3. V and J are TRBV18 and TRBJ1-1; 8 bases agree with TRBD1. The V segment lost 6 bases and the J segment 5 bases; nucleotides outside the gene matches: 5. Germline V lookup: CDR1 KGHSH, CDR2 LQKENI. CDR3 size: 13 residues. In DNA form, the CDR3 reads TGTGCCAGCTCGTCCGACAGGGGAACTGAAGCTTTCTTT. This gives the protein CASSSDRGTEAFF.

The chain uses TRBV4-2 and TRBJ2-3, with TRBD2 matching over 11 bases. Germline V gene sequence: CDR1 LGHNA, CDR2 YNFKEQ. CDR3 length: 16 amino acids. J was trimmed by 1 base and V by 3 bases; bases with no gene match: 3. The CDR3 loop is CASSQQLAGGTDTQYF. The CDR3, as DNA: TGTGCCAGCAGCCAGCAACTAGCGGGAGGCACAGATACGCAGTATTTT.

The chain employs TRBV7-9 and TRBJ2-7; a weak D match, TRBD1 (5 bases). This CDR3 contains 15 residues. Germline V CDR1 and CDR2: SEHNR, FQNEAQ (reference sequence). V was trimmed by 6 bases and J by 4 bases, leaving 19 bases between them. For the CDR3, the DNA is TGTGCCAGCAGGACGACAGCTTTCTCGGATTACGAGCAGTACTTC. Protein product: CASRTTAFSDYEQYF.

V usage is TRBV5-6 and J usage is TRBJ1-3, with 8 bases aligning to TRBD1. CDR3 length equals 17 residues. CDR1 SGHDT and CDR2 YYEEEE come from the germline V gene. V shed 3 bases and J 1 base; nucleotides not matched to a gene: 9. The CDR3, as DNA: TGTGCCAGCAGCTCCGGGACAGGAAAAAGTTCTGGAAACACCATATATTTT. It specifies CASSSGTGKSSGNTIYF.

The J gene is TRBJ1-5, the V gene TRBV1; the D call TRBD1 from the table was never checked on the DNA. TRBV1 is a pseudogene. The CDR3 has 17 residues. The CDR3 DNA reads TGCACCAGCAGCCATTCCGACAGGGTTTATAGCAATCAGCCCCAGCATTTT. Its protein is CTSSHSDRVYSNQPQHF.

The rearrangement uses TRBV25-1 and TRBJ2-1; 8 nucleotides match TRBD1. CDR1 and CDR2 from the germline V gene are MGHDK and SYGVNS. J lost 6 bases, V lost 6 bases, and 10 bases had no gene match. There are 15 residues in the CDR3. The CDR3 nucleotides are TGTGCCAGCAGGACGGACAGGGCTCTCTCCAATGAGCAGTTCTTC. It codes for CASRTDRALSNEQFF.

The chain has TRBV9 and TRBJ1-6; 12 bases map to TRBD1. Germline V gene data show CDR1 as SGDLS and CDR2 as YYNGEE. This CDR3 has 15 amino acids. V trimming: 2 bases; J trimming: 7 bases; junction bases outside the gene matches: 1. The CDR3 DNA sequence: TGTGCCAGCAGCGTGGGGACAGGGGGCAATTCACCCCTCCACTTT. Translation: CASSVGTGGNSPLHF. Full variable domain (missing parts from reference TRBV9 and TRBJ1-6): DSGVTQTPKHLITATGQRVTLRCSPRSGDLSVYWYQQSLDQGLQFLIQYYNGEERAKGNILERFSAQQFPDLHSELNLSSLELGDSALYFCASSVGTGGNSPLHFGNGTRLTVT.

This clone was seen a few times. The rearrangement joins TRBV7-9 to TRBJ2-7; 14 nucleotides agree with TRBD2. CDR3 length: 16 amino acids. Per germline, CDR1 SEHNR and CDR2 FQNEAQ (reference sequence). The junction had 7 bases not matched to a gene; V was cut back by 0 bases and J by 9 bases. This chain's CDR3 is CASSLAGTSGSKGQYF. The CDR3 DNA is TGTGCCAGCAGCTTAGCAGGGACTAGCGGGAGCAAGGGGCAGTACTTC.